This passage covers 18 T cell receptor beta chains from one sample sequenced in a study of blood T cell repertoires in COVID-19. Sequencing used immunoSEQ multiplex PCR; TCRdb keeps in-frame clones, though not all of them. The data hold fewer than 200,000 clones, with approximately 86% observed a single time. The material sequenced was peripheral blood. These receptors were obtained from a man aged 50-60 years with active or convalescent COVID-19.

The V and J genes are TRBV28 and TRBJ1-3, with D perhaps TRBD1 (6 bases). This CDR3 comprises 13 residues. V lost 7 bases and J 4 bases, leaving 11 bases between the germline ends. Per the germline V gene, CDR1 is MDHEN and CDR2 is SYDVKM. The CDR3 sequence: CASNQGRGNTIYF. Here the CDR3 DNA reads TGTGCCAGCAACCAGGGGCGGGGAAACACCATATATTTT.

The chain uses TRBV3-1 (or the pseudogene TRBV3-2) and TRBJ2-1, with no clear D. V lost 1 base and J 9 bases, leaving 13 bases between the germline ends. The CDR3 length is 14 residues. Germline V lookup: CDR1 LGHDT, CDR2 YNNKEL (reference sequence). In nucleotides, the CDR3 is TGTGCCAGCAGCCAAGTAAGAAGCGCTGGTGAGCAGTTCTTC. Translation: CASSQVRSAGEQFF.

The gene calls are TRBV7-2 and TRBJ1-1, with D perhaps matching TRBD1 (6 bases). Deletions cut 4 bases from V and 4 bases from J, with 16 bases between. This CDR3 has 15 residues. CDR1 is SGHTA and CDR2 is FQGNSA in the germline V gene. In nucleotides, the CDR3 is TGTGCCAGCAGCTCGGGGGGGGCTCGCGGCACTGAAGCTTTCTTT. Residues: CASSSGGARGTEAFF.

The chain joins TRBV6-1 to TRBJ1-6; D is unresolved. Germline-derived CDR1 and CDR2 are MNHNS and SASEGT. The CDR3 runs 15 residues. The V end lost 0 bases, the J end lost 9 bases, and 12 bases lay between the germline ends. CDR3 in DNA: TGTGCCAGCAGTGAAGCCCGGGTGAGTCTTTCACCCCTCCACTTT. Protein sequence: CASSEARVSLSPLHF.

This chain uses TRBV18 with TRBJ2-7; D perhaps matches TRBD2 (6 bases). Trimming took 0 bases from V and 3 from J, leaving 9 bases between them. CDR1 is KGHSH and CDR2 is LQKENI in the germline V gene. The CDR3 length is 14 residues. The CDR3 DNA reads TGTGCCAGCTCACCACCGGGACTGATCTACGAGCAGTACTTC. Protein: CASSPPGLIYEQYF.

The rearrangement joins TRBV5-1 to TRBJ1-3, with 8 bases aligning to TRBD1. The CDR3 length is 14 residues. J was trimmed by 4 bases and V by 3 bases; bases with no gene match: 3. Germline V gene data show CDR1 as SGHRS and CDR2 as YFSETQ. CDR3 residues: CASSWGDRGNTIYF. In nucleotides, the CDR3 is TGCGCCAGCAGCTGGGGGGACAGGGGAAACACCATATATTTT.

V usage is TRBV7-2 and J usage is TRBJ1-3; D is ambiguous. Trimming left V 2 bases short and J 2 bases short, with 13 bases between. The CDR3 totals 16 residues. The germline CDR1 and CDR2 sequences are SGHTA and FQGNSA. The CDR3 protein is CASSLMGRSAGNTIYF. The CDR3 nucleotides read TGTGCCAGCAGCTTAATGGGCAGGTCTGCTGGAAACACCATATATTTT.

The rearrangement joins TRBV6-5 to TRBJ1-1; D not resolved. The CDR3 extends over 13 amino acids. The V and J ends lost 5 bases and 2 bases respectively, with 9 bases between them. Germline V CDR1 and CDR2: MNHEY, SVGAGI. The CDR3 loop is CASSRRVNTEAFF. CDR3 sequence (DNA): TGTGCCAGCAGTCGCCGGGTTAACACTGAAGCTTTCTTT.

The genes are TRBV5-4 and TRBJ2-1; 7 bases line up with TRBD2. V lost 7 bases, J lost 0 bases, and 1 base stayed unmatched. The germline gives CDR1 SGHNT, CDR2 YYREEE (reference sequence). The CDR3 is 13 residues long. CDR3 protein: CASGTNSYNEQFF. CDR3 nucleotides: TGTGCCAGCGGGACTAACTCCTACAATGAGCAGTTCTTC.

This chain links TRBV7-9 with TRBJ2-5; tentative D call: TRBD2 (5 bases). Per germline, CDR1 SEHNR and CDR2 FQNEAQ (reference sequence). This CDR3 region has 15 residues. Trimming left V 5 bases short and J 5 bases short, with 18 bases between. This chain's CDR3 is CASSLSSTGGETQYF. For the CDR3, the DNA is TGTGCCAGCAGCCTAAGTAGTACTGGCGGGGAGACCCAGTACTTC.

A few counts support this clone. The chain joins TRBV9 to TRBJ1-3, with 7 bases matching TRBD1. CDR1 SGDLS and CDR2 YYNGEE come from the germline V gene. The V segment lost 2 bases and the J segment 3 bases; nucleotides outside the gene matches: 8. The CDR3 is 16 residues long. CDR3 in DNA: TGTGCCAGCAGCGTGTGGGACAGTGAGAGTGGAAACACCATATATTTT. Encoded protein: CASSVWDSESGNTIYF. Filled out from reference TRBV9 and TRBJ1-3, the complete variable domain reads DSGVTQTPKHLITATGQRVTLRCSPRSGDLSVYWYQQSLDQGLQFLIQYYNGEERAKGNILERFSAQQFPDLHSELNLSSLELGDSALYFCASSVWDSESGNTIYFGEGSWLTVV.

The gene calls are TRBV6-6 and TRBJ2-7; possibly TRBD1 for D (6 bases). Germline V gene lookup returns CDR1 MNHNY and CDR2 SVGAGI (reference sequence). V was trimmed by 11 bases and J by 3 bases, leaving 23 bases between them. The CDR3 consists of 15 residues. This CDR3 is CAATPGAGQIYEQYF. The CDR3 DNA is TGTGCCGCGACTCCAGGTGCTGGACAGATCTACGAGCAGTACTTC.

CDR3 bases: TGTGCCAGCAGCCAACAGGGGATCGGAAACACCATATATTTT. The encoded protein is CASSQQGIGNTIYF. The chain recombines TRBV9 with TRBJ1-3, with 7 bases aligning to TRBD1. The V gene's germline CDR1 is SGDLS and CDR2 YYNGEE. This CDR3 has 14 amino acids. Losses at the gene ends were 4 bases for V and 4 bases for J; bases not matched to a gene: 5.

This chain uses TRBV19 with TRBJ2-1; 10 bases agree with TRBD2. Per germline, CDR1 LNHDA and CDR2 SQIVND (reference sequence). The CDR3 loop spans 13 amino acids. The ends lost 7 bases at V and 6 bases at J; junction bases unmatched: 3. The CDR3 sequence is CASTRTSGNEQFF. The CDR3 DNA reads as TGTGCCAGTACCAGGACTAGCGGCAATGAGCAGTTCTTC.

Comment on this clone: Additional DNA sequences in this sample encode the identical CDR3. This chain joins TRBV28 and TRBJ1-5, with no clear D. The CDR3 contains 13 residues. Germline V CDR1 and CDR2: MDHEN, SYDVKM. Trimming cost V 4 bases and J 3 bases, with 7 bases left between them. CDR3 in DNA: TGTGCCAGCAGTTCAGGATTCAATCAGCCCCAGCATTTT. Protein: CASSSGFNQPQHF.

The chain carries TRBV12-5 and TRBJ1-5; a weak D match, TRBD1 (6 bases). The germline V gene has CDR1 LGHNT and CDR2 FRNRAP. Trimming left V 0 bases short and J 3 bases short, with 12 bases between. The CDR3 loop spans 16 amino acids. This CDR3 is CASGLVRQGPNQPQHF. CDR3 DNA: TGTGCTAGTGGTTTGGTACGTCAGGGGCCCAATCAGCCCCAGCATTTT. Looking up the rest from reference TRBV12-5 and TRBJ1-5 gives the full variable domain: DARVTQTPRHKVTEMGQEVTMRCQPILGHNTVFWYRQTMMQGLELLAYFRNRAPLDDSGMPKDRFSAEMPDATLATLKIQPSEPRDSAVYFCASGLVRQGPNQPQHFGDGTRLSIL.

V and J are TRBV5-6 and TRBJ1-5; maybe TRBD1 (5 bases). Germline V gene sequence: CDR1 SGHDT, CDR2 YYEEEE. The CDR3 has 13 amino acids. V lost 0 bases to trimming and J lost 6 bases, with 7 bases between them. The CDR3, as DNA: TGTGCCAGCAGCTTGGCAGGGTCTCAGCCCCAGCATTTT. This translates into CASSLAGSQPQHF.

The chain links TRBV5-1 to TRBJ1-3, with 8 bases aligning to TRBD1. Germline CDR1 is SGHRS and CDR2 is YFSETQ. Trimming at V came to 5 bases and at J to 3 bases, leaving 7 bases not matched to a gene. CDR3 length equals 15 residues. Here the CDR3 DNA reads TGCGCCAGCAGAACAGGGGGACAAGGTGGAAACACCATATATTTT. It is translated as CASRTGGQGGNTIYF. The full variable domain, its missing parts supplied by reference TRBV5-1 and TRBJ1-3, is KAGVTQTPRYLIKTRGQQVTLSCSPISGHRSVSWYQQTPGQGLQFLFEYFSETQRNKGNFPGRFSGRQFSNSRSEMNVSTLELGDSALYLCASRTGGQGGNTIYFGEGSWLTVV.